This TCR beta chain was obtained from a study of CD8+CD57+ T cells in acquired aplastic anemia. Study-wide results and caveats: Statistical testing detected no significant gap in CD8+ Simpson's diversity between patients and controls.

Selection for sequencing was limited to patients who had shown CD8+CD57+ cell expansion by flow cytometry. The cohort consisted entirely of patients having severe acquired aplastic anemia. V gave up 5 bases and J gave up 4 bases, with 14 bases separating them. Germline V lookup: CDR1 LNHDA, CDR2 SQIVND (reference sequence). This CDR3 comprises 14 residues. Template material for TCR beta VDJ and CDR3 profiling consisted of genomic DNA. TCRdb reanalysed the reads using MiXCR and keeps one entry per CDR3 protein. Altogether approximately 220,000 distinct CDR3 sequences are present, about 44% being singletons, with the ten largest covering roughly 8%. To note about this clonotype: Its cognate antigen is unknown.

The TCR originated in a human donor with aplastic anemia. Material: sorted CD4+, CD8+, or CD8+CD57+ T cells (not recorded which) from PBMCs. This chain joins TRBV19 and TRBJ1-2; TRBD1 is a possible D gene (5 bases). CDR3 bases: TGTGCCAGTAGTGGGGGACGGAGCATCTATGGCTACACCTTC. Its protein product is CASSGGRSIYGYTF. Full variable domain (remainder filled in from reference TRBV19 and TRBJ1-2): DGGITQSPKYLFRKEGQNVTLSCEQNLNHDAMYWYRQDPGQGLRLIYYSQIVNDFQKGDIAEGYSVSREKKESFPLTVTSAQKNPTAFYLCASSGGRSIYGYTFGSGTRLTVV.